The rows below give T cell receptor beta chains drawn from one sample of a study of cytomegalovirus exposure and HLA in healthy donors. The data were produced by immunoSEQ multiplex PCR, yet TCRdb's version contains in-frame clones alone and is incomplete. The sample consists of approximately 93,000 clones, roughly three quarters of them appearing once. Sequenced: PBMCs. These receptors originate from a woman aged 40 to 50 in good health and CMV-seronegative. Both conserved end residues are part of each CDR3. Each record gives: J gene, V gene, CDR3 length, D gene, clone size, CDR3 protein, CDR3 DNA. The D gene is left open where the match is weak. Size tells how often a clone was seen (once, few, many) or the class of an expanded clone, and some rows leave it out.

TRBJ1-1 | TRBV7-9 | 16 | TRBD1 | once | CASSLGTGTVRTEAFF | TGTGCCAGCAGCTTAGGAACCGGGACAGTCCGCACTGAAGCTTTCTTT
TRBJ2-7 | TRBV10-3 | 16 | TRBD2 | - | CAISAGTSGGRYEQYF | TGTGCCATCAGTGCCGGGACTAGCGGGGGACGCTACGAGCAGTACTTC
TRBJ1-1 | TRBV4-3 | 14 | - | few | CASSQAQGFTEAFF | TGCGCCAGCAGCCAAGCGCAGGGGTTCACTGAAGCTTTCTTT
TRBJ1-1 | TRBV6-5 | 13 | TRBD1 | - | CASSNAGTGEAFF | TGTGCCAGCAGTAATGCAGGGACAGGGGAAGCTTTCTTT
TRBJ2-7 | TRBV19 | 13 | - | - | CASSRVVRYEQYF | TGTGCCAGTAGTAGGGTGGTGCGGTACGAGCAGTACTTC
TRBJ1-1 | TRBV29-1 | 11 | - | - | CSVQGNPEAFF | TGCAGCGTCCAGGGAAACCCTGAAGCTTTCTTT
TRBJ1-2 | TRBV6-4 | 15 | - | - | CASRPRGEGRYGYTF | TGTGCCAGTAGGCCGCGGGGCGAGGGGAGATATGGCTACACCTTC
TRBJ1-6 | TRBV6-5 | 14 | TRBD1 | few | CASRPDRVPSPLHF | TGTGCCAGCAGGCCGGACAGGGTTCCTTCACCCCTCCACTTT
TRBJ2-7 | TRBV7-2 | 15 | TRBD1 | - | CASSGGTGEFYEQYF | TGTGCCAGCAGCGGGGGGACAGGGGAATTCTACGAGCAGTACTTC
TRBJ1-5 | TRBV28 | 15 | TRBD1 | - | CASKGAGQNNQPQHF | TGTGCCAGTAAGGGGGCTGGACAGAACAATCAGCCCCAGCATTTT
TRBJ2-7 | TRBV5-4 | 15 | - | - | CASSLGLANTYEQYF | TGTGCCAGTAGCTTGGGTTTAGCAAATACCTACGAGCAGTACTTC
TRBJ1-1 | TRBV29-1 | 11 | TRBD1 | - | CSVGGDRDPTF | TGCAGCGTTGGGGGGGACAGGGACCCAACTTTC
TRBJ2-5 | TRBV19 | 15 | TRBD1 | - | CASSIMGQGKETQYF | TGTGCCAGTAGTATTATGGGACAGGGCAAAGAGACCCAGTACTTC
TRBJ1-3 | TRBV5-1 | 17 | - | - | CASSLVIGSLSGNTIYF | TGCGCCAGCAGCTTGGTGATCGGGAGTCTCTCTGGAAACACCATATATTTT
TRBJ2-1 | TRBV9 | 13 | TRBD2 | - | CASSGGGYNEQFF | TGTGCCAGCAGCGGGGGGGGATACAATGAGCAGTTCTTC
TRBJ2-2 | TRBV5-4 | 15 | - | - | CASRYWRGTTGELFF | TGTGCCAGCAGATATTGGCGGGGAACCACCGGGGAGCTGTTTTTT
TRBJ1-3 | TRBV9 | 15 | - | - | CASSGITGFGNTIYF | TGTGCCAGCAGCGGAATTACAGGGTTTGGAAACACCATATATTTT
TRBJ1-4 | TRBV4-2 | 16 | TRBD1 | - | CASSQRAQGANEKLFF | TGTGCCAGCAGCCAACGTGCACAGGGGGCTAATGAAAAACTGTTTTTT
TRBJ2-7 | TRBV27 | 15 | - | - | CASSRTSGVNGEQYF | TGTGCCAGCAGTCGTACTTCGGGGGTTAATGGCGAGCAGTACTTC
TRBJ1-6 | TRBV27 | 14 | - | - | CASSLTVDDGPLHF | TGTGCCAGCAGTCTCACAGTCGACGATGGACCCCTCCACTTT
TRBJ2-1 | TRBV2 | 16 | TRBD2 | - | CASSEGTSGPYNEQFF | TGTGCCAGCAGTGAAGGGACTAGCGGGCCTTACAATGAGCAGTTCTTC
TRBJ1-2 | TRBV29-1 | 14 | - | - | CSDTGTPLSGGYTF | TGCAGCGATACCGGGACACCCCTGTCAGGAGGCTACACCTTC
TRBJ2-5 | TRBV7-2 | 13 | - | - | CASSLGQAETQYF | TGTGCCAGCAGCCTTGGACAAGCAGAGACCCAGTACTTC
TRBJ1-2 | TRBV9 | 13 | TRBD1 | - | CASSIPDRGGYTF | TGTGCCAGCAGCATACCGGACAGGGGTGGCTACACCTTC
TRBJ2-3 | TRBV9 | 17 | TRBD2 | few | CASSPGLAGGVGDTQYF | TGTGCCAGCAGCCCGGGACTAGCGGGGGGAGTGGGAGATACGCAGTATTTT
TRBJ2-1 | TRBV5-1 | 14 | - | - | CASSLGDMNNEQFF | TGCGCCAGCAGCTTGGGGGACATGAACAATGAGCAGTTCTTC
TRBJ1-2 | TRBV6-5 | 13 | TRBD1 | - | CASRMDRVDGYTF | TGTGCCAGCAGAATGGACAGGGTAGACGGCTACACCTTC
TRBJ1-5 | TRBV15 | 16 | - | - | CATSREDGEVNQPQHF | TGTGCCACCAGCCGGGAGGACGGAGAAGTCAATCAGCCCCAGCATTTT
TRBJ2-7 | TRBV9 | 14 | - | - | CASSVGGGGSEQYF | TGTGCCAGCAGCGTAGGGGGAGGGGGGTCCGAGCAGTACTTC
TRBJ1-5 | TRBV29-1 | 15 | TRBD1 | - | CSVLTGTVPNQPQHF | TGCAGCGTTCTTACCGGGACAGTACCCAATCAGCCCCAGCATTTT
TRBJ2-3 | TRBV4-2 | 15 | - | - | CASSQDRSPDARQYF | TGTGCCAGCAGCCAAGATCGGTCCCCGGATGCTAGGCAGTATTTT
TRBJ2-7 | TRBV19 | 15 | TRBD1 | - | CASSSTGTGTYEQYF | TGTGCCAGTAGTAGTACCGGGACAGGTACTTACGAGCAGTACTTC
TRBJ2-1 | TRBV7-6 | 15 | TRBD1 | - | CASSLAGTGAGEQFF | TGTGCCAGCAGCTTAGCGGGAACAGGGGCGGGTGAGCAGTTCTTC
TRBJ2-7 | TRBV9 | 15 | TRBD1 | - | CASSVRTGVYYEQYF | TGTGCCAGCAGCGTGAGGACAGGGGTCTACTACGAGCAGTACTTC
TRBJ1-2 | TRBV6-5 | 14 | - | - | CASSYSILNYGYTF | TGTGCCAGCAGTTACTCGATCCTAAACTATGGCTACACCTTC
TRBJ2-3 | TRBV30 | 11 | - | - | CAWSGGDTQYF | TGTGCCTGGAGTGGCGGCGATACGCAGTATTTT